These 23 T cell receptor beta chains were sequenced from one sample in a study of OX40 agonist ivuxolimab in advanced cancers. Generated by immunoSEQ multiplex PCR, the TCRdb table keeps only in-frame clones and is missing some. The sample has tens of thousands of clones, 91% seen once. The sample consisted of CD4+ or CD8+ T cells sorted from blood, taken in a trial of the OX40 agonist ivuxolimab. The receptors stem from an adult with an advanced solid tumor such as melanoma, head and neck, liver or kidney cancer.

The chain couples TRBV30 to TRBJ1-4; D is perhaps TRBD1 (5 bases). V lost 1 base and J 4 bases, leaving 16 bases between the germline ends. The V gene's germline CDR1 is GTSNPN and CDR2 SVGIG (reference sequence). The CDR3 covers 16 residues. The CDR3 coding sequence is TGTGCCTGGAGTGCTACTCTGGGGGGGATTAATGAAAAACTGTTTTTT. Translation: CAWSATLGGINEKLFF.

The CDR3 loop is CASGLAGGTDTQYF. The CDR3 bases are TGTGCCAGCGGACTAGCGGGCGGCACAGATACGCAGTATTTT. The rearrangement links TRBV6-5 to TRBJ2-3, with TRBD2 matching over 11 bases. CDR3 length: 14 residues. With 8 bases clipped from V and 1 base from J, the junction kept 2 bases outside the gene matches. Germline assignment: CDR1 MNHEY and CDR2 SVGAGI.

The J gene is TRBJ2-7, the V gene TRBV19; D is unresolved. CDR3 size: 14 residues. Germline lookup yields CDR1 LNHDA and CDR2 SQIVND (reference sequence). V dropped 3 bases and J dropped 2 bases, with 11 bases sitting between them. This chain's CDR3 is CASSISGPPYEQYF. The CDR3 region has the DNA TGTGCCAGTAGTATTTCGGGTCCCCCCTACGAGCAGTACTTC.

V and J are TRBV6-1 and TRBJ2-6, with D possibly being TRBD1 (6 bases). V gave up 6 bases and J gave up 5 bases, with 8 bases separating them. The CDR3 has 13 amino acids. Germline V gene lookup returns CDR1 MNHNS and CDR2 SASEGT. The CDR3 region has the DNA TGTGCCAGCAGCCGGGACAGGGCCAACGTCCTGACTTTC. This encodes CASSRDRANVLTF.

This chain joins TRBV6-6 and TRBJ2-5; 9 bases agree with TRBD2. This CDR3 is built from 15 residues. With 5 bases clipped from V and 4 bases from J, the junction kept 8 bases outside the gene matches. CDR1 is MNHNY, CDR2 SVGAGI, per germline (reference sequence). CDR3 in DNA: TGTGCCAGCAGTCACGGACTAGCGCTTGTAGAGACCCAGTACTTC. Residues: CASSHGLALVETQYF.

The chain couples TRBV27 to TRBJ1-2, with a tentative D call TRBD1 (6 bases). Trimming took 9 bases from V and 2 from J, leaving 13 bases between them. Germline assignment: CDR1 MNHEY and CDR2 SMNVEV (reference sequence). CDR3 length: 13 residues. The CDR3: CARLTGRNYGYTF. The DNA for the CDR3 is TGTGCCAGATTGACAGGCCGAAACTATGGCTACACCTTC.

V and J are TRBV11-3 and TRBJ2-2; 10 bases are shared with TRBD2. This CDR3 is built from 18 residues. J gave up 0 bases and V 4 bases, and 8 bases lay outside the gene matches. Germline CDR1 SGHNT, CDR2 YENEEA. The CDR3 loop is CASSSWTSGSTNTGELFF. The CDR3 nucleotides are TGTGCCAGCAGCTCTTGGACTAGCGGCTCGACGAACACCGGGGAGCTGTTTTTT.

This chain uses TRBV6-1 with TRBJ2-1; 7 bases fit TRBD1. Trimming took 3 bases from V and 8 from J; bases not matched to a gene: 7. There are 14 residues in the CDR3. CDR1 MNHNS and CDR2 SASEGT come from the germline V gene. CDR3 amino acids: CASSDRDSMDEQFF. The CDR3 DNA reads as TGTGCCAGCAGTGACCGGGACAGTATGGATGAGCAGTTCTTC.

On this clone itself: Other DNA sequences in this specimen translate into the identical CDR3. The chain's CDR3 is CASGRGGYEQYF. DNA for the CDR3: TGTGCTAGTGGCAGGGGGGGGTACGAGCAGTACTTC. The V call is TRBV12-5, the J call TRBJ2-7; D might be TRBD1 or TRBD2, each matching 7 bases. Germline lookup yields CDR1 LGHNT and CDR2 FRNRAP. Trimming took 6 bases from V and 4 from J, leaving 10 bases between them. The CDR3 extends over 12 amino acids.

This rearrangement joins TRBV30 to TRBJ2-1; D call uncertain. Germline-derived CDR1 and CDR2 are GTSNPN and SVGIG (reference sequence). The V end was cut by 1 base, the J end by 5 bases, with 9 bases between. This CDR3 has 13 residues. The CDR3 loop reads CAWSGNSHNEQFF. The CDR3 DNA reads TGTGCCTGGAGTGGGAACAGCCACAATGAGCAGTTCTTC.

V gene TRBV7-6 combines with J gene TRBJ2-1, with 10 bases that match TRBD2. V was clipped by 0 bases and J by 6 bases; unmatched bases: 5. The CDR3 is 16 residues long. CDR1 and CDR2 from the germline V gene are SGHVS and FNYEAQ. CDR3 sequence (DNA): TGTGCCAGCAGCTTAGCCCCCAGCGGGAGGGCCAATGAGCAGTTCTTC. As protein: CASSLAPSGRANEQFF.

The rearrangement joins TRBV5-6 to TRBJ2-7, with 7 nucleotides matching TRBD2. Germline lookup yields CDR1 SGHDT and CDR2 YYEEEE. The CDR3 covers 16 residues. The V gene end was trimmed by 4 bases and the J gene end by 5 bases; junction bases not matched to a gene: 15. CDR3 nucleotides: TGTGCCAGCAGCGGGCGGGGCGGGAGAGTTTCCCACGAGCAGTACTTC. Protein: CASSGRGGRVSHEQYF.

The CDR3 loop reads CASSFLQSGQPQHF. The CDR3 coding sequence is TGTGCCAGCAGCTTCCTACAGTCCGGGCAGCCCCAGCATTTT. The chain uses TRBV5-6 and TRBJ1-5; D unclear. The germline CDR1 and CDR2 sequences are SGHDT and YYEEEE. V dropped 2 bases and J dropped 7 bases, with 13 bases sitting between them. The CDR3 is 14 residues long.

The rearrangement joins TRBV7-9 to TRBJ2-7; 7 nucleotides match TRBD2. Trimming took 4 bases from V and 3 from J; bases not matched to a gene: 9. The germline CDR1 and CDR2 sequences are SEHNR and FQNEAQ (reference sequence). This CDR3 contains 15 residues. The CDR3 DNA follows: TGTGCCAGCAGCTCCCATGGACTAGATGGCTACGAGCAGTACTTC. Its protein product is CASSSHGLDGYEQYF.

This rearrangement joins TRBV7-4 to TRBJ2-1; 8 nucleotides match TRBD2. V shed 4 bases and J 9 bases; nucleotides not matched to a gene: 17. The CDR3 length is 17 residues. Germline V gene sequence: CDR1 SGHVT, CDR2 SQSDAQ. CDR3 DNA sequence: TGTGCCAGCAGCTCTAGCCGGGAGGGAGTCGGCCGAAGTGAGCAGTTCTTC. Translating gives CASSSSREGVGRSEQFF.

The chain joins TRBV27 to TRBJ2-3; D is ambiguous. The ends were cut back, 2 bases at V and 2 bases at J, with 17 bases in the middle. Germline V CDR1 and CDR2: MNHEY, SMNVEV (reference sequence). The CDR3 length is 17 residues. DNA for the CDR3: TGTGCCAGCAGTTTAAAGGGCAGGATAAGGGTCACAGATACGCAGTATTTT. It specifies CASSLKGRIRVTDTQYF.

The genes are TRBV5-5 and TRBJ1-2; D gene unclear. This CDR3 comprises 13 residues. V shed 0 bases and J shed 5 bases, with 8 bases lying between them. The germline gives CDR1 SGHKS, CDR2 YYEKEE (reference sequence). CDR3 amino acids: CASSLAQGYGYTF. CDR3 nucleotides: TGTGCCAGCAGCTTGGCCCAAGGGTATGGCTACACCTTC.

J is TRBJ2-7 and V is TRBV11-3, with 8 bases aligning to TRBD1. Germline loops: CDR1 SGHNT, CDR2 YENEEA. This CDR3 comprises 15 residues. V lost 5 bases and J lost 3; bases outside the gene matches: 9. CDR3 bases: TGTGCCAGCAGCGCCACCGGGACAGGAGACTACGAGCAGTACTTC. Translating it yields CASSATGTGDYEQYF.

The gene calls are TRBV4-1 and TRBJ2-1, with D tentatively TRBD1 or TRBD2 (5 bases each). V was clipped by 10 bases and J by 4 bases, with 20 bases between them. The CDR3 sequence is 15 residues long. The germline V gene has CDR1 MGHRA and CDR2 YSYEKL. This CDR3 is CATSLSTGGYNEQFF. The CDR3 DNA sequence: TGCGCCACCTCCCTAAGTACAGGAGGTTACAATGAGCAGTTCTTC.

The gene calls are TRBV6-4 and TRBJ1-2; 10 bases are a match to TRBD1. Germline CDR1 is MRHNA and CDR2 is SNTAGT. This CDR3 has 14 amino acids. V gave up 6 bases and J gave up 7 bases; unmatched junction bases: 8. The CDR3 nucleotides are TGTGCCAGCAGAGGGACAGGGGAATTTGCTGGCTACACCTTC. Translated: CASRGTGEFAGYTF.

This sequence joins TRBV2 and TRBJ2-7; tentatively, D is TRBD1 (7 bases). V was shortened by 6 bases and J by 2 bases, with 14 bases between the two germline ends. Germline V CDR1 and CDR2: SNHLY, FYNNEI. The CDR3 spans 14 residues. As DNA, the CDR3 is TGTGCCAGCAGCATGACAGGGAGGCCCTACGAGCAGTACTTC. It encodes CASSMTGRPYEQYF.

This chain joins TRBV30 and TRBJ2-7; no reliable D call. V was cut by 4 bases and J by 1 base, with 8 bases left in between. The CDR3 covers 12 residues. CDR1 is GTSNPN and CDR2 is SVGIG in the germline V gene (reference sequence). The CDR3 sequence is CAWMRDSYEQYF. CDR3 nucleotides: TGTGCCTGGATGCGCGATTCCTACGAGCAGTACTTC.

The rearrangement uses TRBV7-9 and TRBJ1-5; D uncertain. Germline CDR1 and CDR2: SEHNR and FQNEAQ (reference sequence). The CDR3 consists of 12 residues. The germline V and J ends were trimmed by 0 bases and 6 bases, with 3 bases remaining between them. This CDR3 is CASSLAAQPQHF. DNA for the CDR3: TGTGCCAGCAGCTTAGCGGCTCAGCCCCAGCATTTT.